This is a list of T cell receptor beta chains from one sample in a study of read filtering for tumor transcriptome and immune sequencing. TCRdb re-analysed the reads in MiXCR, keeping a single row per CDR3 protein. The sample contains fewer than 50,000 distinct CDR3 sequences, roughly an eighth of which appear only once. Source material: a population of CD138-negative cells sorted from bone marrow. All receptors derive from a donor aged 40 or older with multiple myeloma. CDR3s include the opening cysteine and the closing phenylalanine or tryptophan. The D gene is left open where the match is weak. A clone size is listed for some rows: how often the clone was seen (once, few, many), or a class if it is expanded.

J gene | D gene | clone size | V gene | CDR3 DNA | CDR3 protein
TRBJ2-2 | TRBD1 | many | TRBV12-3/TRBV12-4 | TGTGCCAGCAGTCCGTGGACAGGGGGACGCACCGGGGAGCTGTTTTTT | CASSPWTGGRTGELFF
TRBJ2-1 | TRBD2 | . | TRBV2 | TGTGCCAGCAGGGAGGGGACTAGCGCACACAATGAGCAGTTCTTC | CASREGTSAHNEQFF
TRBJ2-7 | TRBD2 | many | TRBV29-1 | TGCAGCGTTAAGACTAGCGGGAGGTACGAGCAGTACTTC | CSVKTSGRYEQYF
TRBJ1-4 | . | . | TRBV4-2 | TGTGCCAGCAGCCAAAAGACAGGCGATGAAAAACCGTTTTTT | CASSQKTGDEKPFF
TRBJ2-2 | TRBD2 | many | TRBV7-9 | TGTGCCAGCAGCTTGACTAGCGGGAACACCGGGGAGCTGTTTTTT | CASSLTSGNTGELFF
TRBJ2-7 | . | many | TRBV20-1 | TGCAGTGCTAGGGCGAAGGACGGTCCCTACGAGCAGTACTTC | CSARAKDGPYEQYF
TRBJ1-5 | . | many | TRBV6-2/TRBV6-3 | TGTGCCAGCAGCCCCTCGTACGGGGGCACGCCCCAGCATTTT | CASSPSYGGTPQHF
TRBJ2-7 | TRBD1 | many | TRBV29-1 | TGCAGCGTTGTCTTGGGACAGGGGGCCTACGAGCAGTACTTC | CSVVLGQGAYEQYF
TRBJ2-7 | . | . | TRBV7-2 | TGTGCCAGCAGCTTATCCCCGGGATCGATAATCCACTTC | CASSLSPGSIIHF
TRBJ1-1 | . | . | TRBV10-3 | TGTGCCATCAGTAACTTGGGACACGGCGACACTGAAGCTCTCTTT | CAISNLGHGDTEALF
TRBJ2-2 | TRBD2 | . | TRBV28 | TGTGCCACCGTTCGGACTAGCGCTACCGGGGAGCTGTTTTTT | CATVRTSATGELFF
TRBJ1-4 | . | many | TRBV2 | TGTGCCAGCATCGAGACAGGCATCGGGCGAAAACTGTTTTTT | CASIETGIGRKLFF
TRBJ2-7 | . | many | TRBV7-2 | TGTGCCAGCAGCCTTGTTGGCTCGGACCCGCCCTCCTACGAGCAGTACTTC | CASSLVGSDPPSYEQYF
TRBJ2-5 | TRBD2 | many | TRBV20-1 | TGCAGTGCTAGACTCCTCGCCCATCTAGCGGGAGTGCGAGAGACCCAGTACTTC | CSARLLAHLAGVRETQYF
TRBJ1-5 | TRBD1 | many | TRBV4-1 | TGCGCCAGCAGCCGCGGGGACAGGGTTCAGCCCCAGCATTTT | CASSRGDRVQPQHF
TRBJ2-2 | . | many | TRBV3-1 | TGTGCCAGCAGCCAAGTAGGGGTCAGGGAGCGGGCCAACACCGGGGAGCTGTTTTTT | CASSQVGVRERANTGELFF
TRBJ2-1 | . | many | TRBV19 | TGTGCCACCAGTCCAGCGGGTTCCTACAATGAGCAGTTCTTC | CATSPAGSYNEQFF
TRBJ1-2 | . | many | TRBV20-1 | TGCAGTACAACCGCGGGGGACCGCGGCTACACCTTC | CSTTAGDRGYTF
TRBJ2-1 | TRBD1 | many | TRBV11-2 | TGTGCCAGCAGCTTAGATCCCTTAGGGGGCCTTTACAATGAGCAGTTCTTC | CASSLDPLGGLYNEQFF
TRBJ2-1 | . | . | TRBV28 | TGTGCCGGCAGTTGGGGGTATGGGGATAACAATGAGCAGTTCTTC | CAGSWGYGDNNEQFF
TRBJ1-2 | . | many | TRBV28 | TGTGCCAGCAGTTTAGGCAGGGCCTATGGCTACACCTTC | CASSLGRAYGYTF
TRBJ2-3 | . | many | TRBV29-1 | TGCAGCTCCGGGGTGCGAGGGAGGACGGGTACGCAGTATTTT | CSSGVRGRTGTQYF
TRBJ1-4 | . | once | TRBV7-8 | TGTGCCAGCAGCCTCCCGGGCACAAGTACTGAAAAACTGTATTTT | CASSLPGTSTEKLYF
TRBJ2-7 | TRBD2 | many | TRBV28 | TGTGCCAGCAGTCGCGGGACTAGCGGTAGTGGCCACGAGCAGTACTTC | CASSRGTSGSGHEQYF
TRBJ2-1 | . | many | TRBV29-1 | TGCAGCGGTGGTTCTTACAATGAGCAGTTCTTC | CSGGSYNEQFF
TRBJ2-3 | . | . | TRBV4-2 | TGTGCCAGCAGCCAAGCGGCCTTAGGGGGGACAGATACGCGGTATTTT | CASSQAALGGTDTRYF
TRBJ2-3 | TRBD2 | many | TRBV12-3/TRBV12-4 | TGTGCCAGCAGTCTAGCGGGAGGGCCCACAGATACGCAGTATTTT | CASSLAGGPTDTQYF
TRBJ2-1 | TRBD1 | few | TRBV20-1 | TGCAGTGCTAGTCTCGGGACAGGGGGCAATGAGCAGTTCTTC | CSASLGTGGNEQFF
TRBJ2-3 | . | many | TRBV24-1 | TGTGCCACCGCCCCCCCGTCTAGCACAGATACGCAGTATTTT | CATAPPSSTDTQYF
TRBJ1-1 | TRBD1 | few | TRBV20-1 | TGCAGTGCTCAGACAGGGATGAACACTGAAGCTTTCTTT | CSAQTGMNTEAFF
TRBJ1-5 | . | many | TRBV6-2/TRBV6-3 | TGTGCCAGCAAGTATAGCAATCAGCCCCAGCATTTT | CASKYSNQPQHF
TRBJ2-7 | TRBD1 | many | TRBV28 | TGTGCCAGCAGTTTACCCCGGACAGGTCTATCCTACGAGCAGTACTTC | CASSLPRTGLSYEQYF
TRBJ2-2 | . | many | TRBV5-1 | TGCGCCAGCAGCTTGGAGGACTTCCCAGAGGCCGGGGAGCTGTTTTTT | CASSLEDFPEAGELFF
TRBJ2-2 | TRBD2 | few | TRBV12-3/TRBV12-4 | TGTGCCAGCAGTCTAGAAGGGGGCGGGAGGGCCGGGGAGCTGTTTTTT | CASSLEGGGRAGELFF
TRBJ2-7 | . | . | TRBV6-2/TRBV6-3 | TGTGCCAGCAGTTACCGTGGCAGCTCCGGCGAGCAGTACTTC | CASSYRGSSGEQYF
TRBJ1-5 | . | many | TRBV15 | TGTGCCACCAGCAGACACACGAGGGGGAGCAATCAGCCCCAGCATTTT | CATSRHTRGSNQPQHF
TRBJ2-7 | . | many | TRBV10-3 | TGTGCCATCAGTGAGCGGGCAGGGGGGTACGAGCAGTACTTC | CAISERAGGYEQYF
TRBJ1-1 | . | many | TRBV28 | TGTGCCAGTTGGGGGTACACTGAAGCTTTCTTT | CASWGYTEAFF
TRBJ1-5 | TRBD1 | few | TRBV29-1 | TGCAGCGTCAAGACAGGGGCCGCCTCTAGGCCCCAGCATTTT | CSVKTGAASRPQHF
TRBJ1-5 | . | many | TRBV20-1 | TGCAGTGCTACTGTGGGAGGCGATCAGCCCCAGCATTTT | CSATVGGDQPQHF
TRBJ2-1 | . | many | TRBV12-3/TRBV12-4 | . | CASSFSGPDNEQFF
TRBJ2-7 | . | many | TRBV5-1 | TGCGCCAGCAGCCGGGTCAGGGACGAGCAGTACTTC | CASSRVRDEQYF
TRBJ1-2 | . | many | TRBV4-1 | TGCGCCAGCAGCCAAGAGGCACAGGGAACCTATGGCTACACCTTC | CASSQEAQGTYGYTF
TRBJ2-7 | TRBD1 | many | TRBV29-1 | TGCAGCGTTGAGGGGACGGACAGGGATTCCTACGAGCAGTACTTC | CSVEGTDRDSYEQYF
TRBJ1-1 | . | many | TRBV29-1 | TGCAGCGTTGAAGATCGGGGGCAAGCTGAAGCTTTCTTT | CSVEDRGQAEAFF
TRBJ1-5 | . | many | TRBV20-1 | TGCAGTGGCCTGGAGAGGGCGGGGAATCAGCCCCAGCATTTT | CSGLERAGNQPQHF
TRBJ2-1 | TRBD2 | many | TRBV10-3 | TGTGCCGCGACGAATCCGGGACTAGCGGGAGAAGAGCAGTTCTTC | CAATNPGLAGEEQFF
TRBJ2-3 | . | many | TRBV2 | TGTGCCAGCAGTGTTTTCTACAGGGGGGGATCCTACACAGATACGCAGTATTTT | CASSVFYRGGSYTDTQYF
TRBJ2-7 | . | many | TRBV7-9 | TGTGCCAGCAGCTCCCAGGACGAGCAGTACTTC | CASSSQDEQYF
TRBJ2-2 | TRBD1 | . | TRBV4-3 | TGCGCCAGCAGCCAAGATGGGACAGCGAACACCGGGGAGCTGTTTTTT | CASSQDGTANTGELFF
TRBJ2-5 | . | many | TRBV29-1 | TGCAGCGTTGGAAGGGTAGCAGGGGCGCGGGAGACCCAGTACTTC | CSVGRVAGARETQYF